This passage covers 11 T cell receptor beta chains from one sample sequenced in a study of blood T cell repertoires in COVID-19. Data came from immunoSEQ multiplex PCR; TCRdb stores just in-frame clones and leaves some out. The sample has 350,000 to 500,000 clones, about 87% seen once. Input material: peripheral blood. These receptors all stem from a man in his late teens or twenties with COVID-19, enrolled during active disease.

The chain employs TRBV5-1 and TRBJ1-5; 7 bases fit TRBD1. The CDR3 is 15 residues long. Germline trimming cut 1 base from V and 5 bases from J; bases unmatched to any gene: 6. Germline V lookup: CDR1 SGHRS, CDR2 YFSETQ. CDR3 residues: CASSLNGQDHQPQHF. For the CDR3, the DNA is TGCGCCAGCAGCTTGAATGGACAGGATCATCAGCCCCAGCATTTT.

The chain recombines TRBV5-6 with TRBJ2-4; a weak D match, TRBD1 (6 bases). Trimming pared 3 bases from V and 7 bases from J, leaving 14 bases between. The CDR3 has 14 residues. The germline V gene encodes CDR1 SGHDT and CDR2 YYEEEE. The CDR3 DNA sequence: TGTGCCAGCAGCTCCCAGGGGACGGTCAACATTCAGTACTTC. The encoded protein is CASSSQGTVNIQYF.

The chain has TRBV11-2 and TRBJ2-5, with TRBD1 as a possible D gene (6 bases). The CDR3 runs 13 residues. Germline-derived CDR1 and CDR2 are SGHAT and FQNNGV. The CDR3 DNA is TGTGTGGGGTCAGAACAGGGTGGGGAGACCCAGTACTTC. This sequence encodes CVGSEQGGETQYF.

V and J are TRBV19 and TRBJ1-3; 9 bases are a match to TRBD1. The CDR3 extends over 15 amino acids. Germline V lookup: CDR1 LNHDA, CDR2 SQIVND (reference sequence). Losses at the gene ends were 2 bases for V and 4 bases for J; bases not matched to a gene: 3. The DNA for the CDR3 is TGTGCCAGTAGTATACGACAGGGGGTCGGAAACACCATATATTTT. This sequence encodes CASSIRQGVGNTIYF.

The chain joins TRBV6-5 to TRBJ2-1; 10 bases agree with TRBD2. V shed 8 bases, J shed 10 bases, and the junction held 14 bases outside the gene matches. This CDR3 has 15 residues. CDR1 and CDR2 (germline): MNHEY, SVGAGI. CDR3 DNA: TGTGCCAGCCGGAGCGGGACTAGCGAGAAACGCGAGCAGTTCTTC. Residues: CASRSGTSEKREQFF.

In its sample, this clone was seen once. The chain uses TRBV5-1 and TRBJ1-1, with D possibly TRBD1 on 5 matching bases. The CDR3 has 15 amino acids. The V end was cut by 0 bases, the J end by 2 bases, with 11 bases between. The germline V gene encodes CDR1 SGHRS and CDR2 YFSETQ. The CDR3 loop reads CASSLEQGRNTEAFF. DNA for the CDR3: TGCGCCAGCAGCTTGGAGCAGGGCCGAAACACTGAAGCTTTCTTT. Full variable domain (outside the CDR3, taken from reference TRBV5-1 and TRBJ1-1): KAGVTQTPRYLIKTRGQQVTLSCSPISGHRSVSWYQQTPGQGLQFLFEYFSETQRNKGNFPGRFSGRQFSNSRSEMNVSTLELGDSALYLCASSLEQGRNTEAFFGQGTRLTVV.

In DNA form, the CDR3 reads TGTGCCAGCAGCACAACAATTTCTGACACCGGGACAGCTTATAGCAATCAGCCCCAGCATTTT. Protein product: CASSTTISDTGTAYSNQPQHF. This chain uses TRBV21-1 with TRBJ1-5; the listed D gene, TRBD1, was not tested against the DNA. TRBV21-1 is recorded as a pseudogene. CDR3 size: 21 residues.

A single count supports this clone. The chain employs TRBV6-5 and TRBJ1-2, with D possibly being TRBD1 (6 bases). V shed 4 bases and J shed 6 bases, with 12 bases lying between them. Germline V gene lookup returns CDR1 MNHEY and CDR2 SVGAGI. The CDR3 spans 13 residues. The CDR3 nucleotides read TGTGCCAGCAGTTTGGAACAGGGACATGGCTACACCTTC. Translating gives CASSLEQGHGYTF.

The chain combines TRBV7-2 with TRBJ1-4; TRBD1 matches at 7 bases. J gave up 3 bases and V 6 bases, and 7 bases lay outside the gene matches. The CDR3 totals 15 residues. Per the germline V gene, CDR1 is SGHTA and CDR2 is FQGNSA. The CDR3: CASRKGAQSNEKLFF. DNA of the CDR3: TGTGCCAGCAGAAAGGGGGCACAGTCTAATGAAAAACTGTTTTTT.

This CDR3 reads CASSIGGGGGDTQYF. The CDR3 DNA follows: TGTGCCAGTAGTATAGGCGGCGGGGGGGGCGATACGCAGTATTTT. V gene TRBV19 combines with J gene TRBJ2-3; 9 bases match TRBD2. V gave up 1 base and J gave up 6 bases; unmatched junction bases: 5. The germline V gene encodes CDR1 LNHDA and CDR2 SQIVND (reference sequence). CDR3 length: 15 amino acids.

The rearrangement links TRBV5-8 to TRBJ2-7; TRBD1 is a possible D gene (8 bases). Between the trimmed V and J ends, which lost 10 bases and 2 bases, there was a span of 22 bases. Germline CDR1 is SGHTS and CDR2 is YDEGEE. This CDR3 spans 15 amino acids. This chain's CDR3 is CAGQEQGGTPYEQYF. CDR3 nucleotide sequence: TGTGCCGGCCAAGAACAGGGGGGGACCCCCTACGAGCAGTACTTC.